Listed here are 25 T cell receptor beta chains from one sample, sequenced in a study of blood T cell repertoires in COVID-19. Sequencing used immunoSEQ multiplex PCR; TCRdb keeps in-frame clones, though not all of them. The sample holds around 97,000 clones, about 85% seen once. Source material: peripheral blood. Receptor source: a man aged 50-60 years in a cohort sampled during active COVID-19.

The rearrangement joins TRBV27 to TRBJ1-6; D gene unclear. CDR3 length equals 15 residues. Trimming removed 8 bases from V and 6 bases from J, with 17 bases in between. Germline CDR1 is MNHEY and CDR2 is SMNVEV (reference sequence). The CDR3 loop is CASHSGETFNSPLHF. CDR3 nucleotide sequence: TGTGCCAGCCACTCCGGAGAGACCTTTAATTCACCCCTCCACTTT.

The chain joins TRBV28 to TRBJ2-1, with a weak D call TRBD1 (5 bases). Between the trimmed V and J ends, which lost 6 bases and 4 bases, there was a span of 10 bases. The germline CDR1 and CDR2 sequences are MDHEN and SYDVKM. CDR3 size: 13 residues. Written as DNA, the CDR3 is TGTGCCAGCAGGGGAACAGGATACAATGAGCAGTTCTTC. This sequence encodes CASRGTGYNEQFF. The full variable domain, in which reference TRBV28 and TRBJ2-1 provide the parts outside the CDR3, is DVKVTQSSRYLVKRTGEKVFLECVQDMDHENMFWYRQDPGLGLRLIYFSYDVKMKEKGDIPEGYSVSREKKERFSLILESASTNQTSMYLCASRGTGYNEQFFGPGTRLTVL.

The chain is built from TRBV6-6 and TRBJ2-7; D gene ambiguous. V was trimmed by 2 bases and J by 5 bases, leaving 16 bases between them. CDR3 length equals 15 residues. Germline CDR1 MNHNY, CDR2 SVGAGI (reference sequence). The CDR3 coding sequence is TGTGCCAGCAGTTACGGGCAGGAAACCCTGCACGAGCAGTACGTC. This gives the protein CASSYGQETLHEQYV.

V gene TRBV5-1 combines with J gene TRBJ1-2; D gene ambiguous. The CDR3 consists of 13 residues. V gave up 0 bases and J gave up 4 bases, with 7 bases separating them. Germline assignment: CDR1 SGHRS and CDR2 YFSETQ. CDR3 sequence reads: CASSLDSSYGYTF. As DNA, the CDR3 is TGCGCCAGCAGCTTGGATTCATCCTATGGCTACACCTTC.

The V call is TRBV19, the J call TRBJ2-7; the match to TRBD2 covers 7 bases. This CDR3 spans 14 amino acids. V trimming: 9 bases; J trimming: 2 bases; junction bases outside the gene matches: 10. Germline CDR1 LNHDA, CDR2 SQIVND (reference sequence). CDR3 coding DNA: TGTGCCAGCGCGCCGGGAGGATCAACCTACGAGCAGTACTTC. Protein: CASAPGGSTYEQYF.

The gene calls are TRBV5-1 and TRBJ1-4, with D unresolved. V was trimmed by 9 bases and J by 1 base, leaving 13 bases between them. The CDR3 covers 14 residues. The germline V gene has CDR1 SGHRS and CDR2 YFSETQ. CDR3 region: CATSGGETNEKLFF. The CDR3, as DNA: TGCGCCACCTCGGGCGGGGAAACTAATGAAAAACTGTTTTTT.

The chain is built from TRBV21-1 and TRBJ2-7; TRBD1 is the table's D call and was not checked against the DNA. TRBV21-1 is classified as a pseudogene. The CDR3 covers 16 residues. The CDR3 is CASSRLLWDRGEKQYF. In DNA form, the CDR3 reads TGTGCCAGCAGCCGTCTCCTTTGGGACAGGGGTGAGAAGCAGTACTTC.

This clone showed up just a few times. The rearrangement uses TRBV5-6 and TRBJ1-1; 7 nucleotides agree with TRBD1. The germline gives CDR1 SGHDT, CDR2 YYEEEE. The CDR3 has 15 residues. The trim removed 0 bases at V and 1 base at J, leaving 3 bases unmatched. CDR3 region: CASSLVEGANTEAFF. The CDR3 DNA sequence: TGTGCCAGCAGCTTGGTGGAGGGGGCGAACACTGAAGCTTTCTTT.

J is TRBJ2-6 and V is TRBV7-8, with unresolved D. The CDR3 has 19 amino acids. CDR1 SGHVS and CDR2 FQNEAQ come from the germline V gene. The V end lost 2 bases, the J end lost 0 bases, and 17 bases lay between the germline ends. The CDR3 sequence: CASSLLRSGWASGANVLTF. CDR3 nucleotides: TGTGCCAGCAGCTTACTTAGGTCAGGATGGGCCTCTGGGGCCAACGTCCTGACTTTC.

This chain connects TRBV7-8 to TRBJ2-3, with 8 bases that match TRBD2. V trimming: 0 bases; J trimming: 4 bases; junction bases outside the gene matches: 6. The CDR3 has 16 residues. Germline CDR1 is SGHVS and CDR2 is FQNEAQ. CDR3 in amino acids: CASSLAGSGVADTQYF. The CDR3 nucleotides read TGTGCCAGCAGCTTAGCCGGTAGCGGGGTCGCAGATACGCAGTATTTT.

The chain has TRBV5-1 and TRBJ2-7; 15 bases line up with TRBD2. The germline CDR1 and CDR2 sequences are SGHRS and YFSETQ. The CDR3 loop spans 16 amino acids. Trimming at V came to 4 bases and at J to 2 bases, leaving 4 bases not matched to a gene. CDR3 nucleotides: TGCGCCAGCAGCCCCCGGACTAGCGGGGGGGCCTACGAGCAGTACTTC. Translating gives CASSPRTSGGAYEQYF. Complete variable domain (other parts from reference TRBV5-1 and TRBJ2-7): KAGVTQTPRYLIKTRGQQVTLSCSPISGHRSVSWYQQTPGQGLQFLFEYFSETQRNKGNFPGRFSGRQFSNSRSEMNVSTLELGDSALYLCASSPRTSGGAYEQYFGPGTRLTVT.

The chain links TRBV9 to TRBJ1-3; D is uncertain. Germline assignment: CDR1 SGDLS and CDR2 YYNGEE. The germline V and J ends were trimmed by 0 bases and 4 bases, with 8 bases remaining between them. The CDR3 is made up of 14 amino acids. The CDR3 region has the DNA TGTGCCAGCAGCGTAGAGGCAGGCGGAAACACCATATATTTT. Translated, it gives CASSVEAGGNTIYF.

This clone was counted a few times. The rearrangement links TRBV25-1 to TRBJ1-3; D is uncertain. The CDR3 has 14 residues. Germline V lookup: CDR1 MGHDK, CDR2 SYGVNS. The germline V and J ends were trimmed by 8 bases and 1 base, with 12 bases remaining between them. CDR3: CASSQPGSGNTIYF. As DNA, the CDR3 is TGTGCCAGCTCTCAACCCGGGTCTGGAAACACCATATATTTT.

The chain joins TRBV29-1 to TRBJ1-1; D gene uncertain. Germline CDR1 and CDR2: SQVTM and ANQGSEA. Trimming stripped 6 bases from V and 3 bases from J, with 14 bases between. CDR3 length: 13 amino acids. The CDR3 spells CSVYHNDHTEAFF. The CDR3 DNA follows: TGCAGCGTGTACCACAATGATCACACTGAAGCTTTCTTT.

The CDR3 reads CATSDLGGGKDEQFF. CDR3 coding DNA: TGTGCCACCAGTGATCTCGGGGGGGGCAAGGATGAGCAGTTCTTC. J is TRBJ2-1 and V is TRBV24-1; 8 nucleotides line up with TRBD2. Germline loops: CDR1 KGHDR, CDR2 SFDVKD. The ends lost 3 bases at V and 8 bases at J; junction bases unmatched: 8. The CDR3 sequence is 15 residues long.

This chain connects TRBV7-2 to TRBJ2-5, with D possibly being TRBD2 (5 bases). With 5 bases removed from V and 2 bases from J, the gap between germline ends came to 15 bases. The CDR3 contains 15 residues. Germline assignment: CDR1 SGHTA and CDR2 FQGNSA. The chain's CDR3 is CASSLRTGRQETQYF. CDR3 coding DNA: TGTGCCAGCAGCCTCAGGACTGGACGGCAAGAGACCCAGTACTTC.

A remark on this clone: Compared with germline, one end of the junction differs, possibly owing to a read error. The chain employs TRBV5-1 and TRBJ2-3; TRBD2 is a possible D gene (5 bases). CDR3 length: 16 residues. Germline loops: CDR1 SGHRS, CDR2 YFSETQ. This chain's CDR3 is CASSPGLRASTDTQYF. The CDR3 DNA reads TGCGCCAGCAGCCCCGGGCTTCGGGCTAGCACAGATACGCAATATTTT.

CDR3 region: CASSSTVPGELFF. DNA for the CDR3: TGTGCCAGCAGCTCGACAGTACCCGGGGAGCTGTTTTTT. The chain couples TRBV7-9 to TRBJ2-2, with D perhaps TRBD1 (5 bases). The V gene's germline CDR1 is SEHNR and CDR2 FQNEAQ (reference sequence). CDR3 size: 13 residues. V was shortened by 4 bases and J by 6 bases, with 9 bases between the two germline ends.

This chain uses TRBV4-2 with TRBJ2-2; D remains unclear. Germline values: CDR1 LGHNA, CDR2 YNFKEQ. The ends were cut back, 0 bases at V and 6 bases at J, with 11 bases in the middle. This CDR3 region has 15 residues. The CDR3 bases are TGTGCCAGCAGCCAAGATTTTCAGGTTTCCGGGGAGCTGTTTTTT. It yields the protein CASSQDFQVSGELFF.

This chain links TRBV5-4 with TRBJ1-2, with TRBD1 matching over 7 bases. CDR1 is SGHNT, CDR2 YYREEE, per germline (reference sequence). The CDR3 contains 15 residues. The V segment lost 4 bases and the J segment 2 bases; nucleotides outside the gene matches: 8. The chain's CDR3 is CASSLSRQGNYGYTF. CDR3 nucleotides: TGTGCCAGCAGCCTTTCCCGACAGGGAAACTATGGCTACACCTTC.

This chain joins TRBV5-1 and TRBJ1-1, with TRBD1 matching 8 bases. Germline V lookup: CDR1 SGHRS, CDR2 YFSETQ. CDR3 length: 14 residues. The V and J ends lost 3 bases and 2 bases, in that order; junction bases with no gene match: 3. The CDR3 spells CASSSGQANTEAFF. CDR3 nucleotides: TGCGCCAGCAGCTCGGGACAGGCCAACACTGAAGCTTTCTTT.

The CDR3 loop is CASSDGGQPQHF. In DNA, the CDR3 is TGTGCCAGCAGCGACGGCGGCCAGCCCCAGCATTTT. The chain uses TRBV6-2 or TRBV6-3 and TRBJ1-5; D uncertain. V lost 6 bases and J 7 bases, leaving 10 bases between the germline ends. CDR1 and CDR2 from the germline V gene are MNHEY and SVGEGT. The CDR3 has 12 amino acids.

J is TRBJ1-6 and V is TRBV12-5; 8 bases are shared with TRBD1. Germline V gene data show CDR1 as LGHNT and CDR2 as FRNRAP. Trimming cost V 1 base and J 10 bases; bases outside gene matches: 3. The CDR3 covers 14 residues. The CDR3 coding sequence is TGTGCTAGTGGTTTGGGGACAGGGACATCACCCCTCCACTTT. As protein: CASGLGTGTSPLHF.

This chain links TRBV4-1 with TRBJ2-7, with 7 positions matching TRBD1. This CDR3 comprises 14 residues. Germline-derived CDR1 and CDR2 are MGHRA and YSYEKL. With 3 bases clipped from V and 3 bases from J, the junction kept 5 bases outside the gene matches. CDR3 protein: CASSQLGGFYEQYF. CDR3 nucleotides: TGCGCCAGCAGCCAGTTAGGGGGCTTCTACGAGCAGTACTTC.

This chain joins TRBV3-1 (or the pseudogene TRBV3-2) and TRBJ1-6; D perhaps matches TRBD1 (6 bases). Germline CDR1 reads LGHDT; CDR2 reads YNNKEL (reference sequence). The CDR3 consists of 15 residues. Trimming pared 1 base from V and 10 bases from J, leaving 14 bases between. Here the CDR3 reads CASSQGRGGNSPLHF. In DNA, the CDR3 is TGTGCCAGCAGCCAAGGAAGGGGGGGGAACTCACCCCTCCACTTT.